The 16 T cell receptor beta chains presented below share a single source sample, sequenced in a study of T cell responses to AZD1222 COVID-19 vaccine. This table comes from immunoSEQ multiplex PCR, and its TCRdb copy is limited to in-frame clones, with some not included. The sample has 200,000 to 300,000 clones; roughly 93% are singletons. Sequencing was performed on peripheral blood, taken on day 0 of AZD1222 vaccination. The receptors were gathered from an adult in good health.

This clone was counted between two and nine times. The chain couples TRBV3-1 (or the pseudogene TRBV3-2) to TRBJ2-1; 15 bases fit TRBD2. Unmatched junction bases numbered 2, after V lost 4 bases and J lost 4 bases. The CDR3 runs to 16 residues. Germline loops: CDR1 LGHDT, CDR2 YNNKEL (reference sequence). For the CDR3, the DNA is TGTGCCAGCAGCCGCGGACTAGCGGGAGGGTACAATGAGCAGTTCTTC. Translated, it gives CASSRGLAGGYNEQFF.

This clone was seen just once. The V call is TRBV3-1 (or the pseudogene TRBV3-2), the J call TRBJ1-2; possibly TRBD1 for D (5 bases). The CDR3 is made up of 13 amino acids. CDR1 is LGHDT, CDR2 YNNKEL, per germline (reference sequence). Trimming shortened V by 3 bases and J by 6 bases, and 11 bases separated the two germline ends. The CDR3 protein is CASSQGVWNGYTF. CDR3 coding DNA: TGTGCCAGCAGCCAGGGGGTATGGAATGGCTACACCTTC.

The rearrangement links TRBV29-1 to TRBJ2-1; 9 positions match TRBD2. The CDR3 has 14 amino acids. Germline CDR1 and CDR2: SQVTM and ANQGSEA. With V trimmed by 7 bases and J by 4 bases, 8 bases remained unmatched. The CDR3 protein is CSASSGMGYNEQFF. The CDR3 coding sequence is TGCAGCGCATCTAGCGGGATGGGGTACAATGAGCAGTTCTTC.

The chain is built from TRBV20-1 and TRBJ1-1; D remains ambiguous. CDR1 is DFQATT and CDR2 is SNEGSKA in the germline V gene (reference sequence). The CDR3 extends over 11 amino acids. V was shortened by 4 bases and J by 4 bases, with 7 bases between the two germline ends. The CDR3 sequence is CSAKPLTEAFF. The CDR3, as DNA: TGCAGTGCTAAACCCCTCACTGAAGCTTTCTTT.

The rearrangement links TRBV3-1 (or the pseudogene TRBV3-2) to TRBJ2-3, with no clear D. From germline, CDR1 is LGHDT and CDR2 YNNKEL (reference sequence). The germline V and J ends were trimmed by 5 bases and 1 base, with 16 bases remaining between them. The CDR3 is made up of 16 amino acids. The CDR3 region has the DNA TGTGCCAGCAGCTTCTCCCTTAGGTCGCGCACAGATACGCAGTATTTT. Translating gives CASSFSLRSRTDTQYF.

V gene TRBV6-5 combines with J gene TRBJ2-1, with 8 bases matching TRBD1. V gave up 4 bases and J gave up 0 bases; unmatched junction bases: 5. Germline values: CDR1 MNHEY, CDR2 SVGAGI. This CDR3 is built from 16 residues. The CDR3 coding sequence is TGTGCCAGCAGTTGGATCAGGGGGCCCTCCTACAATGAGCAGTTCTTC. Translated: CASSWIRGPSYNEQFF.

The rearrangement links TRBV2 to TRBJ1-1; no clear D. Trimming cost V 10 bases and J 0 bases, with 9 bases left between them. The CDR3 runs to 12 residues. Germline V CDR1 and CDR2: SNHLY, FYNNEI. The DNA of the CDR3 is TGTGCCATAAGGGTATTGAACACTGAAGCTTTCTTT. It translates to CAIRVLNTEAFF.

In this sample, this clone turned up once. The chain is built from TRBV5-1 and TRBJ1-3, with D perhaps matching TRBD1 (5 bases). CDR1 is SGHRS and CDR2 is YFSETQ in the germline V gene. The V and J ends lost 0 bases and 2 bases respectively, with 12 bases between them. The CDR3 loop spans 16 amino acids. CDR3 protein: CASSLGQGLAGNTIYF. The DNA for the CDR3 is TGCGCCAGCAGCTTGGGTCAGGGCTTAGCTGGAAACACCATATATTTT.

This clone was seen just once. This rearrangement joins TRBV18 to TRBJ1-1, with TRBD1 matching 8 bases. In germline, CDR1 is KGHSH, CDR2 LQKENI. V lost 3 bases and J lost 10; bases outside the gene matches: 7. The CDR3 is 13 amino acids. CDR3 coding DNA: TGTGCCAGCTCACCCGGACAGGGTTGGGGAGCTTTCTTT. Its protein is CASSPGQGWGAFF.

This chain joins TRBV6-2 or TRBV6-3 and TRBJ2-1, with D unresolved. The V end was cut by 2 bases, the J end by 8 bases, with 16 bases between. The CDR3 is made up of 15 amino acids. The germline gives CDR1 MNHEY, CDR2 SVGEGT. The CDR3 nucleotides read TGTGCCAGCAGTTACCTCGGACGCTTCTCGGATGAGCAGTTCTTC. Protein sequence: CASSYLGRFSDEQFF.

The V gene is TRBV20-1, the J gene TRBJ1-1; TRBD1 matches 7 bases. Germline V gene sequence: CDR1 DFQATT, CDR2 SNEGSKA (reference sequence). CDR3 length: 12 residues. V lost 3 bases, J lost 7 bases, and 5 bases stayed unmatched. The CDR3 is CSASRQGGEAFF. Here the CDR3 DNA reads TGCAGTGCTAGTCGACAGGGAGGTGAAGCTTTCTTT.

The rearrangement uses TRBV6-1 and TRBJ1-5; D gene ambiguous. The V and J ends lost 2 bases and 2 bases respectively, with 13 bases between them. The CDR3 totals 16 residues. Germline V gives CDR1 MNHNS, CDR2 SASEGT. The CDR3 loop reads CASSESGGGGNQPQHF. The CDR3 region has the DNA TGTGCCAGCAGTGAATCGGGAGGTGGGGGCAATCAGCCCCAGCATTTT.

V and J are TRBV7-9 and TRBJ1-3; D is unresolved. Trimming shortened V by 6 bases and J by 1 base, and 22 bases separated the two germline ends. The CDR3 length is 18 residues. Germline CDR1 and CDR2: SEHNR and FQNEAQ (reference sequence). CDR3 sequence reads: CASRADRARLDSGNTIYF. The CDR3 nucleotides read TGTGCCAGCAGAGCCGATCGGGCCCGATTAGATTCTGGAAACACCATATATTTT.

The chain is built from TRBV18 and TRBJ2-6, with D possibly matching TRBD2 (7 bases). Germline values: CDR1 KGHSH, CDR2 LQKENI. The CDR3 loop spans 14 amino acids. V was clipped by 8 bases and J by 4 bases, with 12 bases between them. The CDR3 DNA reads as TGTGCCAGCACCACGGGGGGCGGGGCCAACGTCCTGACTTTC. Amino acid sequence: CASTTGGGANVLTF.

This chain uses TRBV2 with TRBJ1-2; 8 nucleotides align to TRBD1. CDR1 and CDR2 from the germline V gene are SNHLY and FYNNEI. This CDR3 contains 17 residues. V lost 0 bases, J lost 2 bases, and 8 bases stayed unmatched. CDR3 protein: CASSEADRTGRNYGYTF. As DNA, the CDR3 is TGTGCCAGCAGTGAAGCGGATAGGACAGGGAGGAACTATGGCTACACCTTC.

The chain links TRBV6-6 to TRBJ1-2; 7 bases match TRBD1. The CDR3 spans 14 residues. With V trimmed by 10 bases and J by 8 bases, 16 bases remained unmatched. Germline V gene data show CDR1 as MNHNY and CDR2 as SVGAGI (reference sequence). The CDR3 DNA is TGTGCCATCCTGCAGATACAGGGGATGGGCGGCTACACCTTC. Its translation is CAILQIQGMGGYTF.